This TCR beta chain was obtained from a study of spatial heterogeneity in lung cancer. Whole-study findings and limits: Tracking of tumor mutation counts was seen in expanded intratumoral alpha and beta TCR counts.

Time point denoted: sample taken at primary tumor resection. Sequencing covered unsorted whole RNA taken from tumor, nontumor lung or frozen PBMC. This clonotype was seen ten or more times. Antigen unknown. Since it is a stray read in a library aimed at alpha chains, this beta chain has a size that is not meaningful. Trimming removed 10 bases at V and 7 bases at J, with 18 bases between. Germline V lookup: CDR1 MNHEY, CDR2 SVGEGT. CDR3 length equals 13 residues. TCRdb processed the 5' RACE reads anew with MiXCR; each CDR3 protein has one entry. The sample yields fewer than 7,000 distinct CDR3 sequences, roughly an eighth seen once.

The V and J genes are TRBV6-2 or TRBV6-3 and TRBJ2-3, with D tentatively TRBD1 or TRBD2 (6 bases each). The sequence derives from a male donor with early-stage non-small cell lung cancer. The specimen comprised lung tumor tissue, sampled at surgery. The CDR3 is CATRGRSRYTQYF. The CDR3 bases are TGTGCCACCCGGGGGCGGTCGAGGTATACGCAGTATTTT.